These T cell receptor beta chains were read from a single sample in a study of blood T cell repertoires in COVID-19. Sequenced by immunoSEQ multiplex PCR; TCRdb stores in-frame clones only, minus some. The table lists tens of thousands of clones, 87% of them singletons. The sample was peripheral blood. These receptors all come from a woman aged 45-65 years with active or convalescent COVID-19. CDR3s include the opening cysteine and the closing phenylalanine or tryptophan. Fields, in order: V gene, clone size, J gene, D gene, CDR3 DNA, CDR3 protein. D genes are given only for firm matches. Expanded clones get a size class; other rows say once, few or many, or leave the size out.

TRBV7-8,.,TRBJ1-1,TRBD1,TGTGCCAGCAGCGTAGGGTCAAGGGGGCGTGACACTGAAGCTTTCTTT,CASSVGSRGRDTEAFF
TRBV18,.,TRBJ2-2,TRBD1,TGTGCCAGCTCTGGACAGGTTTCCACCGGGGAGCTGTTTTTT,CASSGQVSTGELFF
TRBV19,.,TRBJ2-7,TRBD1,TGTGCCAGTAGTTTGGCAGGGGGAACCTACGAGCAGTACTTC,CASSLAGGTYEQYF
TRBV7-2,.,TRBJ1-5,.,TGTGCCAGCAGCCCCAATTTTGCAGGCTTCAATCAGCCCCAGCATTTT,CASSPNFAGFNQPQHF
TRBV11-2,.,TRBJ2-2,TRBD2,TGTGCCAGCAGCTTCGTTGCTAGCGGGGGCACCGGGGAGCTGTTTTTT,CASSFVASGGTGELFF
TRBV21-1,.,TRBJ1-4,.,TGTGCCAGCAGCTCCTGGGGGAGGTATGAAAAACTGTTTTTT,CASSSWGRYEKLFF
TRBV4-2,.,TRBJ2-2,.,TGTGCCAGCAGCCAAGTAGGTAGCCGGGTCACCGGGGAGCTGTTTTTT,CASSQVGSRVTGELFF
TRBV29-1,.,TRBJ2-3,.,TGCAGCTCGCGAGCCTTCTCAGATACGCAGTATTTT,CSSRAFSDTQYF
TRBV12-5,.,TRBJ2-1,TRBD2,TGTGCTAGTGGTTTGGGGGGACTAGCGGCCTCCTACAATGAGCAGTTCTTC,CASGLGGLAASYNEQFF
TRBV5-5,once,TRBJ2-1,.,TGTGCCAGCAGCGAACCGACGGGCTCCTACAATGAGCAGTTCTTC,CASSEPTGSYNEQFF
TRBV6-2/TRBV6-3,.,TRBJ2-1,TRBD2,TGTGCCAGCAGCCGACTAGCGGGGGGGTTTGAGCAGTTCTTC,CASSRLAGGFEQFF
TRBV29-1,.,TRBJ2-7,.,TGCAGCGTTAATAACATCGGGGGCGAGCAGTACTTC,CSVNNIGGEQYF
TRBV3-1/TRBV3-2,.,TRBJ2-2,.,TGTGCCAGCAGCCGGCCGAACACCGGGGAGCTGTTTTTT,CASSRPNTGELFF
TRBV29-1,.,TRBJ2-3,TRBD1,TGCAGCGTTGAGGGGATCCGGGACAGGGCTTCCGATACGCAGTATTTT,CSVEGIRDRASDTQYF
TRBV4-2,few,TRBJ1-2,TRBD1,TGTGCCAGCAGCCTTCCGGGGGGACAGGGGGTTTATGGCTACACCTTC,CASSLPGGQGVYGYTF
TRBV6-5,.,TRBJ1-5,.,TGTGCCAGCAGTTACTCGGGACATATTAATCAGCCCCAGCATTTT,CASSYSGHINQPQHF
TRBV29-1,.,TRBJ2-7,.,TGCAGCGTTGACTACGGCTCCTACGAGCAGTACTTC,CSVDYGSYEQYF
TRBV2,.,TRBJ1-1,TRBD1,TGTGCCAGCATCTGGACAGGGGTAGCTTTCTTT,CASIWTGVAFF
TRBV28,once,TRBJ2-2,.,TGTGCCAGCAGGAGGCAGACGAGCGGGGAGCTGTTTTTT,CASRRQTSGELFF
TRBV5-8,.,TRBJ2-7,.,TGTGCCAGCAGCTTGCGCGGGACGGAAGACTACGAGCAGTACTTC,CASSLRGTEDYEQYF
TRBV5-4,few,TRBJ1-2,.,TGTGCCAGCAGCTTGTTCGCCAGGACAGATGATACCTATGGCTACACCTTC,CASSLFARTDDTYGYTF
TRBV7-2,.,TRBJ2-7,TRBD2,TGTGCCAGCAGCACGTTAGCGGGGGGGTCCTACGAGCAGTACTTC,CASSTLAGGSYEQYF
TRBV28,.,TRBJ2-7,.,TGTGCCAGCAGTCCCCCCCAAAAGTGGAGCTACGAGCAGTACTTC,CASSPPQKWSYEQYF